This passage covers 18 T cell receptor beta chains from one sample sequenced in a study of blood T cell repertoires in COVID-19. Clones were read by immunoSEQ multiplex PCR, and TCRdb kept only the in-frame ones, dropping some. The data hold 200,000 to 300,000 clones, with approximately 78% observed a single time. The sequencing sample was made of peripheral blood. These TCRs come from a woman between 55 and 75 years old with active or convalescent COVID-19.

The chain is built from TRBV19 and TRBJ1-5; 10 nucleotides align to TRBD1. Per germline, CDR1 LNHDA and CDR2 SQIVND (reference sequence). This CDR3 is 14 amino acids long. V was pared by 5 bases and J by 6 bases, with 4 bases of the junction left unmatched. The CDR3: CASSLRDRGQPQHF. CDR3 bases: TGTGCCAGTAGTCTCCGGGACAGGGGTCAGCCCCAGCATTTT.

This chain uses TRBV21-1 with TRBJ1-5. TRBV21-1 is a pseudogene segment. CDR3 length: 16 residues. The CDR3 loop is CASSKRGGYSNQPQHF. The CDR3 coding sequence is TGTGCCAGCAGCAAACGGGGAGGTTATAGCAATCAGCCCCAGCATTTT.

The rearrangement links TRBV7-9 to TRBJ1-6; no clear D. Trimming took off 5 bases at V and 0 bases at J, with 5 bases between the two ends. This CDR3 is built from 14 residues. CDR1 is SEHNR and CDR2 is FQNEAQ in the germline V gene (reference sequence). CDR3 DNA sequence: TGTGCCAGCAGCGAGGGCTCCTATAATTCACCCCTCCACTTT. Translated: CASSEGSYNSPLHF.

The V gene is TRBV3-1 (or the pseudogene TRBV3-2), the J gene TRBJ2-7; 9 nucleotides align to TRBD2. The length of the CDR3 is 14 residues. V shed 3 bases and J 5 bases; nucleotides not matched to a gene: 5. The germline CDR1 and CDR2 sequences are LGHDT and YNNKEL (reference sequence). CDR3 coding DNA: TGTGCCAGCAGCCAGAGGCGGGGGGGCCACGAGCAGTACTTC. It specifies CASSQRRGGHEQYF.

This chain links TRBV3-1 (or the pseudogene TRBV3-2) with TRBJ2-3, with D maybe TRBD2 (5 bases). The germline gives CDR1 LGHDT, CDR2 YNNKEL (reference sequence). The V end was cut by 1 base, the J end by 1 base, with 12 bases between. The CDR3 consists of 16 residues. CDR3 in amino acids: CASSQGVGERTDTQYF. CDR3 nucleotides: TGTGCCAGCAGCCAAGGAGTCGGGGAACGCACAGATACGCAGTATTTT.

The CDR3 bases are TGTGCCAGCAGTTTAGGGGGCCCAAGATACGAGCAGTACTTC. It specifies CASSLGGPRYEQYF. V and J are TRBV2 and TRBJ2-7, with 7 bases aligning to TRBD1. Germline V gene data show CDR1 as SNHLY and CDR2 as FYNNEI. J was trimmed by 4 bases and V by 5 bases; bases with no gene match: 8. The CDR3 has 14 residues.

This chain connects TRBV19 to TRBJ2-3; 10 nucleotides align to TRBD2. From germline, CDR1 is LNHDA and CDR2 SQIVND (reference sequence). With 4 bases clipped from V and 5 bases from J, the junction kept 12 bases outside the gene matches. The CDR3 contains 17 residues. The CDR3 loop reads CASSKALTSGVGDTQYF. DNA for the CDR3: TGTGCCAGTAGTAAGGCCCTTACTAGCGGGGTGGGAGATACGCAGTATTTT.

This rearrangement joins TRBV3-1 (or the pseudogene TRBV3-2) to TRBJ1-6, with D tentatively TRBD1 (6 bases). This CDR3 is 14 amino acids long. Deletions cut 4 bases from V and 13 bases from J, with 17 bases between. The germline gives CDR1 LGHDT, CDR2 YNNKEL (reference sequence). The CDR3 sequence is CASSRQDTISPLHF. Here the CDR3 DNA reads TGTGCCAGCAGCCGACAGGATACAATTTCTCCCCTCCACTTT.

This chain links TRBV6-6 with TRBJ2-7; weak D call: TRBD1 (6 bases). The CDR3 is 14 amino acids. V was shortened by 2 bases and J by 4 bases, with 12 bases between the two germline ends. In germline, CDR1 is MNHNY, CDR2 SVGAGI (reference sequence). In nucleotides, the CDR3 is TGTGCCAGCAGTTACAGGCAGGGGCAGTACGAGCAGTACTTC. Its protein is CASSYRQGQYEQYF.

The rearrangement links TRBV12-5 to TRBJ1-4, with 8 bases aligning to TRBD1. The length of the CDR3 is 16 residues. Germline lookup yields CDR1 LGHNT and CDR2 FRNRAP. V shed 2 bases, J shed 7 bases, and the junction held 9 bases outside the gene matches. In DNA, the CDR3 is TGTGCTAGTGGTTTGAGCGGACAGGGCGTGGGTGAAAAACTGTTTTTT. It codes for CASGLSGQGVGEKLFF.

The chain uses TRBV7-9 and TRBJ2-1, with TRBD2 identical over 14 bases. The CDR3 loop spans 18 amino acids. The J segment lost 0 bases and the V segment lost 1 base, leaving 2 bases of the junction unmatched. In germline, CDR1 is SEHNR, CDR2 FQNEAQ (reference sequence). The CDR3 loop is CASSLGLAGGFSYNEQFF. The CDR3 DNA follows: TGTGCCAGCAGCTTAGGACTAGCGGGGGGGTTCTCCTACAATGAGCAGTTCTTC.

The chain employs TRBV4-1 and TRBJ1-5; D is perhaps TRBD1 (6 bases). There are 18 residues in the CDR3. CDR1 and CDR2 from the germline V gene are MGHRA and YSYEKL. The V end lost 1 base, the J end lost 0 bases, and 16 bases lay between the germline ends. The CDR3 DNA is TGCGCCAGCAGCCAAGGGACAGTCACCCGGGGTAGCAATCAGCCCCAGCATTTT. It is translated as CASSQGTVTRGSNQPQHF.

The chain carries TRBV9 and TRBJ1-2; 8 nucleotides agree with TRBD1. The CDR3 sequence is 16 residues long. CDR1 and CDR2 from the germline V gene are SGDLS and YYNGEE. Trimming at V came to 4 bases and at J to 4 bases, leaving 12 bases not matched to a gene. CDR3 amino acids: CASSLSSRTGSYGYTF. The CDR3 DNA reads as TGTGCCAGCAGCCTCAGTTCCAGGACAGGGTCCTATGGCTACACCTTC.

In this sample, this clone turned up once. V is TRBV6-5 and J is TRBJ1-2, with 8 bases aligning to TRBD1. CDR1 is MNHEY, CDR2 SVGAGI, per germline. The CDR3 runs to 14 residues. V lost 6 bases, J lost 6 bases, and 9 bases stayed unmatched. Here the CDR3 DNA reads TGTGCCAGCAGCGACATCGCCAGGGGGCATGGCTACACCTTC. It encodes CASSDIARGHGYTF.

This clone showed up just a few times. The chain is built from TRBV6-1 and TRBJ2-3; D is possibly TRBD1 (5 bases). The CDR3 totals 13 residues. The V and J ends lost 3 bases and 3 bases respectively, with 7 bases between them. In germline, CDR1 is MNHNS, CDR2 SASEGT. The CDR3 loop reads CASSDRATDTQYF. As DNA, the CDR3 is TGTGCCAGCAGTGACAGGGCTACAGATACGCAGTATTTT.

V usage is TRBV3-1 (or the pseudogene TRBV3-2) and J usage is TRBJ1-2, with D possibly being TRBD1 (5 bases). V was trimmed by 1 base and J by 3 bases, leaving 15 bases between them. There are 16 residues in the CDR3. Germline lookup yields CDR1 LGHDT and CDR2 YNNKEL (reference sequence). DNA for the CDR3: TGTGCCAGCAGCCAAGGGGCACTGGGGGGACACTATGGCTACACCTTC. It specifies CASSQGALGGHYGYTF.

The V gene is TRBV4-3, the J gene TRBJ2-5; 12 bases match TRBD2. Trimming cost V 4 bases and J 7 bases; bases outside gene matches: 10. Germline CDR1 LGHNA, CDR2 YSLEER. The CDR3 is 16 amino acids. CDR3 residues: CASSLRTSGDYGTQYF. The CDR3 DNA follows: TGCGCCAGCAGCCTTAGGACTAGCGGGGACTATGGGACCCAGTACTTC.

The rearrangement links TRBV7-8 to TRBJ1-2; D uncertain. V dropped 4 bases and J dropped 7 bases, with 7 bases sitting between them. The CDR3 sequence is 11 residues long. Germline CDR1 is SGHVS and CDR2 is FQNEAQ. CDR3 in DNA: TGTGCCAGCAGCTCCTCAGGTGGCTACACCTTC. Translated, it gives CASSSSGGYTF.